This T cell receptor (beta chain) stems from a study of cytomegalovirus exposure and HLA in healthy donors (dated by TCRdb to about 2017). The study in broad terms: An earlier analysis of approximately 550 of the donors reported more than 250 Gb of sequence data and around 120 million unique TCR beta sequences from about 179 million T cells. Using immunosequencing, the study profiled T cell repertoires from around 670 subjects and related those repertoires to cytomegalovirus serostatus. Roughly 5 DR-DQ haplotypes were handled as single units for association and clustering because linkage in the cohort was strong. Among about 390 genotyped donors of the cohort, an average of about 240,000 unique TCR beta nucleotide sequences were sequenced per donor, 15% to 20% of them non-productive. Class I and class II HLA loci were covered by the typing at four-digit resolution. The study aimed to test whether signatures of past pathogen exposure could be identified by cataloging public T cell receptors. Along with the roughly 670-subject first cohort, a separate validation cohort of around 120 different subjects was used. Alongside the repertoire data, information on donor age, sex, ethnicity and CMV serostatus was compiled. Every discovery cohort repertoire had been produced on one sequencing platform. The later analysis used no new phenotypic data to find candidate immune exposures, relying instead on TCR beta sequences and their occurrence across donors. A later analysis re-analyzed previously published TCR beta repertoires from 660 or so donors and added high-resolution HLA genotyping to study TCR occurrence patterns. Of the roughly 400 genotyped donors, around 81% fell in the genetic ancestry cluster associated with self-reported Caucasian donors. Typing coverage varied by locus: about 629-640 donors for A, B, C, DRB1 and DQB1; approximately 500 for DQA1; some 610 for DPA1; 450 to 480 for DPB1. An early release that covered some 640 HLA-typed donors contained approximately 290 gigabases of sequencing data and 80 million or so unique TCR sequences. In an earlier analysis of roughly 580 of the donors, high-throughput TCR beta sequencing was used to judge whether each TCR beta V gene segment behaved as functional or pseudogenic. To predict cytomegalovirus infection status, the study brought together high-throughput TCR immunosequencing, statistical association of individual TCRs with disease status, and machine learning. A later genetic analysis used genome-wide SNP genotypes for about 65% of the 666 donors, treating that subset as a discovery cohort. Summary of the overall study and its limitations: Because the 87-base-pair reads could not distinguish some IMGT-functional V segments, including TRBV6-2 and TRBV6-3, those segments were excluded. Correlated functional status among segregating V segments might reflect linkage disequilibrium, but an unknown experimental factor could not be ruled out. Across donors, most TCR sequences were observed very rarely, whereas some public TCRs were present in many individuals. A further reported finding was that TCR beta sequences accurately predicted the HLA-A and HLA-B alleles for most subjects in the first cohort. A later analysis found that most CMV-associated TCR beta chains appeared HLA-restricted, with HLA associations seemingly driven largely by CMV exposure. An association between a missense DCLRE1C variant and V-gene and J-gene trimming of TCR beta chains was found in a later genetic analysis and replicated in an independent cohort. In a later analysis, TCR association rates were found to vary across HLA loci, with the most associated TCRs seen for DRB1 alleles and the fewest for HLA-C alleles. A later analysis reported that several top co-occurrence clusters appeared linked to parvovirus B19, influenza, CMV and Epstein-Barr virus. An earlier analysis of approximately 530 of the donors showed that most TCR beta V segments appeared in productive rearrangements either about 87% or about 30% of the time, which broadly matched IMGT annotations. The study listed 164 TCR beta chains as associated with cytomegalovirus. In a later analysis, HLA-associated TCR beta chains were found to be more clonally expanded and to have lower generation probabilities than equally common non-associated chains. A cluster of highly shared sequence variants was judged likely to be a technical artifact of the sequencing pipeline. In this cohort, only TCR beta chains were sequenced, and detectable features were limited by the absence of alpha or paired-chain data. Presence/absence analyses assumed roughly uniform sequencing depth across donors, an assumption that may not hold. CMV serostatus was the only immune exposure information available for the cohort. A few of the identified cytomegalovirus-associated TCR beta chains were confirmed in vitro to be specific for cytomegalovirus antigens. Assigning TCR associations to individual alleles was difficult when HLA alleles, especially DR and DQ, strongly co-occurred. Compared with the approximately 720-donor mean, donors in an Asian-associated ancestry cluster had fewer N-insertions in productive TCRs, according to a later genetic analysis. At a false discovery rate of 0.05, a later analysis linked some 18,000 TCR beta sequences to specific HLA alleles. Cytomegalovirus status was reported to be diagnosed by the classifier with high specificity and sensitivity in both the original and validation cohorts. The authors suggested that the approach could potentially be extended to other disease states and immunological phenotypes. Because HLA typing was unavailable for some donors at each locus, only the typed subset was used in association tests. Because counts were too low, 15 or so rarely observed V segments, including chromosome 9 orphons, were excluded from the earlier analysis of about 500 of the donors.

The cohort comprised several hundred healthy bone marrow donors. All cohort members were sampled while nominally healthy, although unrecorded immune exposures were likely present. The donor tested CMV seronegative and was one of the 352 seronegative cohort members. Every donor gave a peripheral blood sample, and the peripheral blood mononuclear cells from that sample were used for TCR beta sequencing. The Qiagen DNeasy Blood Extraction Kit was used to extract genomic DNA from the blood cell samples. The CDR3 contains 12 residues, cysteine and phenylalanine counted. The entry retains the CDR3 DNA only, 36 bases that are in frame from base 1. Cut back by 8 bases and 6 bases, the V and J ends lie 11 bases apart. Sequences MNHEY (CDR1) and SMNVEV (CDR2) are obtained from the germline V gene (reference sequence). Library preparation employed the immunoSEQ multiplex PCR assay. A mixture of 60 forward primers for TCR Vbeta segments and 13 reverse primers for TCR Jbeta segments was used in the multiplex PCR. A multiplex PCR assay on genomic DNA amplified the CDR3 region of rearranged TCR beta genes. On the Illumina HiSeq System, the amplified TCR beta libraries were sequenced as 87-base-pair reads. The original methods were these. A later analysis counted about 76 million unique TCR beta chains across the 550 to 800 repertoires, and approximately 11 million of these chains were shared by at least two donors. Raw reads were error-corrected and collapsed into unique sequences with a nearest-neighbor algorithm that merged closely related sequences to remove PCR and sequencing errors. V, D and J gene segments were assigned by aligning CDR3 sequences to IMGT reference sequences. For a sequence to be retained, at least a six-nucleotide match to both a V gene segment and a J gene segment was required. Rearrangements were called productive when the CDR3 lacked stop codons and stayed in frame with V and J; all others were non-productive. CDR3 was defined according to IMGT convention as the region running from the second conserved V-encoded cysteine to the conserved J-encoded phenylalanine. The earlier analysis of roughly 590 of the donors excluded sequences that lacked an unambiguous match to a single V gene segment. In an earlier analysis of a few hundred of the donors, V segments were called functional above 56.7% productive rearrangements and were called segregating when the between-donor standard deviation exceeded 5%. A statistical classification framework was built to diagnose cytomegalovirus status from the catalog of TCR beta chain sequences. A later analysis assigned V and J genes by comparing TCR nucleotide sequences with IMGT/GENE-DB human TR gene sequences. The TCRdist pipeline was used in a later analysis to assign CDR3 sequences and most-parsimonious VDJ recombination scenarios. In a later analysis, each TCR beta chain was defined by its CDR3 amino acid sequence together with its V-gene family, and reads lacking a unique V-gene family were excluded. In a later analysis, approximately 590 highly shared, low-generation-probability nucleotide sequences were removed to address suspected cross-contamination and a sequencing artifact. In a later analysis, a clonal expansion index for each public chain was calculated from normalized within-repertoire ranks of inferred template counts. In a later analysis, generation probabilities were computed using a VDJ recombination model fitted to out-of-frame rearrangements, and the results were checked against IGoR. Hypergeometric tests were used in a later analysis to score TCR-TCR, TCR-HLA and TCR-CMV co-occurrence, with a repertoire-size bias correction applied to the TCR pairs. False discovery rates were estimated in a later analysis by permuting HLA or CMV assignments 20 times. In a later analysis, co-occurring TCRs were grouped using DBSCAN, with TCRdist sequence similarity added in when clustering inside HLA-allele-positive subsets. For co-occurrence clustering, repertoires with fewer than 30,000 or more than 120,000 public chains were excluded, along with roughly 5 repertoires with anomalous nucleotide sharing. Drawn from immuneACCESS, this table holds only the in-frame rearrangements with V and J called that TCRdb kept. Clones are partly lost; checked studies trace under half to an unresolved V gene and leave the rest unexplained. D and trimming come from the DNA, and the V and J calls and clone size come from that table. The sample has 200,000 to 250,000 clones on record, around 77% of them singletons. The leading ten clones occupy nearly 3% of the sample.

With respect to this clone: Its cognate antigen has yet to be identified. No much larger clonotype is one base removed from it; base qualities were not supplied.

Sequences were obtained from PBMCs. This TCR was sampled from a woman aged 25 to 39 in good health and CMV-seronegative. Here the chain combines TRBV27 and TRBJ2-4; no D segment can be confidently identified. The nucleotides are TGTGCCAGCTTGGCCAGTTTAAACATTCAGTACTTC. Its product reads: CASLASLNIQYF.